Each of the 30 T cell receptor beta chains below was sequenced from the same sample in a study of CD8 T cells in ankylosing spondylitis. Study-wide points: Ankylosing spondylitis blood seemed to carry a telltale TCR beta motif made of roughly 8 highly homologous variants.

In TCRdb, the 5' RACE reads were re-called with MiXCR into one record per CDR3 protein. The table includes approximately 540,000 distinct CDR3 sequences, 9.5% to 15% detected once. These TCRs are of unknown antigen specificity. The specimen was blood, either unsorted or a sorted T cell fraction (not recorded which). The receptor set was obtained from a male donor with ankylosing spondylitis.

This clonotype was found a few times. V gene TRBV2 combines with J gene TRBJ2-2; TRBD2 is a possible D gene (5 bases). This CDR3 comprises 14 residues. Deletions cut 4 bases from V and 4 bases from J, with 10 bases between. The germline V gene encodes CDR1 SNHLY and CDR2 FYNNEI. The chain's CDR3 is CASSGSAATGELFF. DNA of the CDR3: TGTGCCAGCAGTGGCTCAGCGGCCACCGGGGAGCTGTTTTTT.

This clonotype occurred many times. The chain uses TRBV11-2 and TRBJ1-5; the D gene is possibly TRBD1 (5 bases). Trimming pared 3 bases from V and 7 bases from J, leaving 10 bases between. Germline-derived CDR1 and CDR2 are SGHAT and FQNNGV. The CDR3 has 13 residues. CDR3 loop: CASSFRGRQPQHF. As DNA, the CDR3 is TGTGCCAGCAGCTTTCGGGGGAGGCAGCCCCAGCATTTT. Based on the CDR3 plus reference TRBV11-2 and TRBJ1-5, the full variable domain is EAGVAQSPRYKIIEKRQSVAFWCNPISGHATLYWYQQILGQGPKLLIQFQNNGVVDDSQLPKDRFSAERLKGVDSTLKIQPAKLEDSAVYLCASSFRGRQPQHFGDGTRLSIL.

The CDR3 region is CASSEPANEQYF. In nucleotides, the CDR3 is TGCGCCAGCAGTGAGCCGGCTAACGAGCAGTACTTC. J is TRBJ2-7 and V is TRBV10-2; no clear D gene. Trimming removed 2 bases from V and 5 bases from J, with 7 bases in between. The CDR3 loop spans 12 amino acids. The germline V gene has CDR1 WSHSY and CDR2 SAAADI.

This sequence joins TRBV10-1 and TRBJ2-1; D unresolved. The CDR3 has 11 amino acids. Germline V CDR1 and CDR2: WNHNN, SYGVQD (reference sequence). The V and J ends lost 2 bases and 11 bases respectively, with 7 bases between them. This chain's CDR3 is CASSEGNKQFF. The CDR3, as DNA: TGCGCCAGCAGTGAGGGTAACAAGCAGTTCTTC.

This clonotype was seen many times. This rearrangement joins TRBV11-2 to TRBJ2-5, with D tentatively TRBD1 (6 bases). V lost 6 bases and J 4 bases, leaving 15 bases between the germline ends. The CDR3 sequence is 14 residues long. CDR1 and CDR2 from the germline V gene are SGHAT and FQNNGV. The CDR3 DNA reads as TGTGCCAGCAGAAAGGGTCAGGGGCCAGAGACCCAGTACTTC. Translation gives CASRKGQGPETQYF.

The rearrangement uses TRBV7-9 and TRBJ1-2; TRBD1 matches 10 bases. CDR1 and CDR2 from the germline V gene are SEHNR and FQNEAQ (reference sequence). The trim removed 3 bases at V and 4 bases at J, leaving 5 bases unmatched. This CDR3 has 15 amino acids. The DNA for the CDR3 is TGTGCCAGCAGCTTGACAGGGGGCGCGATCTATGGCTACACCTTC. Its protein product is CASSLTGGAIYGYTF.

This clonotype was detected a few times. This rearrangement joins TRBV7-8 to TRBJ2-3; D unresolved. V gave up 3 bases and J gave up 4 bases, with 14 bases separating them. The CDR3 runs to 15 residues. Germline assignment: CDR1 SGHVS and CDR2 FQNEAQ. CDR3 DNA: TGTGCCAGCAGCTTTGACCAGTGGAAATCAGATACGCAGTATTTT. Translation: CASSFDQWKSDTQYF.

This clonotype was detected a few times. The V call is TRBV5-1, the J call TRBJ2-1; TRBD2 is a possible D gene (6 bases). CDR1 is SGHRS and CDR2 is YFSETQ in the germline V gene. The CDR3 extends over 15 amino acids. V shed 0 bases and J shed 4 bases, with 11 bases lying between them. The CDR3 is CASSLASADYNEQFF. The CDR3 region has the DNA TGCGCCAGCAGCTTGGCTAGCGCAGATTACAATGAGCAGTTCTTC.

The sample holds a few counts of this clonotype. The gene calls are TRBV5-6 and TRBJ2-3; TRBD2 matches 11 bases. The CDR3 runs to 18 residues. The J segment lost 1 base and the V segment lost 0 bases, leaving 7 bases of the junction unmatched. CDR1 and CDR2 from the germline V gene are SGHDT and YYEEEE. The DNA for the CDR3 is TGTGCCAGCAGCTTGGGCCTCGGGACTAGCGGACGCACAGATACGCAGTATTTT. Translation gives CASSLGLGTSGRTDTQYF.

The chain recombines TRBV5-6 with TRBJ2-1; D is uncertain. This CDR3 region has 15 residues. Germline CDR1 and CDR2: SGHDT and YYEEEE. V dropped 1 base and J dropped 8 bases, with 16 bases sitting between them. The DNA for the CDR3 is TGTGCCAGCAGCTTGCGTTGGCCGATGTCCTATGAGCAGTTCTTC. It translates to CASSLRWPMSYEQFF.

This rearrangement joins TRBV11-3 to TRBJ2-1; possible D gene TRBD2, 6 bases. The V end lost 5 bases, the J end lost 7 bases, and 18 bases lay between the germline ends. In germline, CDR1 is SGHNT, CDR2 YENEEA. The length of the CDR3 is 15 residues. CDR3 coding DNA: TGTGCCAGCAGCCCGGGACTCTCAGTGGATAATGAGCAGTTCTTC. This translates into CASSPGLSVDNEQFF.

CDR3 protein: CASSPNPGGQTHNEQFF. DNA for the CDR3: TGCGCCAGCAGCCCCAATCCCGGCGGGCAAACTCACAATGAGCAGTTCTTC. The genes are TRBV5-1 and TRBJ2-1; perhaps TRBD2 as D (5 bases). V was pared by 4 bases and J by 5 bases, with 22 bases between. The germline V gene has CDR1 SGHRS and CDR2 YFSETQ. The CDR3 spans 17 residues. Full variable domain (outside the CDR3, taken from reference TRBV5-1 and TRBJ2-1): KAGVTQTPRYLIKTRGQQVTLSCSPISGHRSVSWYQQTPGQGLQFLFEYFSETQRNKGNFPGRFSGRQFSNSRSEMNVSTLELGDSALYLCASSPNPGGQTHNEQFFGPGTRLTVL.

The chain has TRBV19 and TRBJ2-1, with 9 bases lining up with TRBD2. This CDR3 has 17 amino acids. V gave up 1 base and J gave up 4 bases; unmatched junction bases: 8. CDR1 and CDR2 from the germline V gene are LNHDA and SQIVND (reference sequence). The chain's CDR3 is CASSIVSSGSSYNEQFF. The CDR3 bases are TGTGCCAGTAGTATAGTGAGTAGCGGGAGTTCGTACAATGAGCAGTTCTTC.

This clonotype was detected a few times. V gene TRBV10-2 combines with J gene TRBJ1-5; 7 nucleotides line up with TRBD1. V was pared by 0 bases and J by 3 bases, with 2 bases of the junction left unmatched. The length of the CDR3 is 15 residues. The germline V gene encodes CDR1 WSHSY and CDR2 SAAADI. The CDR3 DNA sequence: TGCGCCAGCAGTGAGTCGACAGGGAACAATCAGCCCCAGCATTTT. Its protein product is CASSESTGNNQPQHF.

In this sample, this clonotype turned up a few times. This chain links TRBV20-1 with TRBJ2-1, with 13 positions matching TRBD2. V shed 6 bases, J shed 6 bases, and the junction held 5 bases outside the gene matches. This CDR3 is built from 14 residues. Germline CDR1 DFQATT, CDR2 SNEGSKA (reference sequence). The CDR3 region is CSARGLAGINEQFF. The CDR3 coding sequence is TGCAGTGCGAGGGGACTAGCGGGGATCAATGAGCAGTTCTTC.

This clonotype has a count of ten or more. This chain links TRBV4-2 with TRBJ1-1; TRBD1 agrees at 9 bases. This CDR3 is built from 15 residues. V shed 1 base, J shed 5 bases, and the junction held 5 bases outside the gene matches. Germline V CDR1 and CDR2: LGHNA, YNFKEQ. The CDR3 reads CASSQGGTGRTEAFF. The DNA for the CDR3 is TGTGCCAGCAGCCAAGGAGGGACAGGGAGGACTGAAGCTTTCTTT.

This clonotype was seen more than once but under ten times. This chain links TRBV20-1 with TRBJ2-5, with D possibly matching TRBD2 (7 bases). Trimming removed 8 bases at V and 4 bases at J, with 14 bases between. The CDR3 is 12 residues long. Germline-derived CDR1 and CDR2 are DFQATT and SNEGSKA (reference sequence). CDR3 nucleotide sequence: TGCAGTTATTCCGGGGGGCGAGAGACCCAGTACTTC. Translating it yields CSYSGGRETQYF.

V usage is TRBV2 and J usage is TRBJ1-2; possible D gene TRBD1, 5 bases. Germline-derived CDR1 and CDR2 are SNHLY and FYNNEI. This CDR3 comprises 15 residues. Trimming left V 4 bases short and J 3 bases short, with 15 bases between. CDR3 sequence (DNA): TGTGCCAGCAGTGGGATCCCCAGGACACACTATGGCTACACCTTC. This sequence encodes CASSGIPRTHYGYTF.

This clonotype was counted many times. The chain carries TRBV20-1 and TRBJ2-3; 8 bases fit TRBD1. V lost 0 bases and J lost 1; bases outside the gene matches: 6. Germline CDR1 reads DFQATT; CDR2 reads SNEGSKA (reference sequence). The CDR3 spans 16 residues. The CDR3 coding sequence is TGCAGTGCTAGAGATGACGGGGGACAGGGCACAGATACGCAGTATTTT. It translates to CSARDDGGQGTDTQYF.

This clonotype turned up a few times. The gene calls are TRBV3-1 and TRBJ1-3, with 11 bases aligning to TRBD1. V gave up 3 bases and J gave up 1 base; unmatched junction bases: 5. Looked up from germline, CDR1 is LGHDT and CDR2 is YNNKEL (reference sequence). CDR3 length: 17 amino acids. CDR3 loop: CASSHLGTGGSGNTIYF. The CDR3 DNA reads TGTGCCAGCAGCCACCTCGGGACAGGGGGATCTGGAAACACCATATATTTT.

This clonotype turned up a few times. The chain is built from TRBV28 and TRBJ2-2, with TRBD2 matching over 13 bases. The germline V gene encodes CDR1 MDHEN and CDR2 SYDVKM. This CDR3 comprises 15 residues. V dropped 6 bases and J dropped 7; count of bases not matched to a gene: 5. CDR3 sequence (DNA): TGTGCCAGCAGACTAGCGGGAGGGCCGAGCGGGGAGCTGTTTTTT. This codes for CASRLAGGPSGELFF. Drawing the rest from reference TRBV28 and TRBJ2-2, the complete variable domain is DVKVTQSSRYLVKRTGEKVFLECVQDMDHENMFWYRQDPGLGLRLIYFSYDVKMKEKGDIPEGYSVSREKKERFSLILESASTNQTSMYLCASRLAGGPSGELFFGEGSRLTVL.

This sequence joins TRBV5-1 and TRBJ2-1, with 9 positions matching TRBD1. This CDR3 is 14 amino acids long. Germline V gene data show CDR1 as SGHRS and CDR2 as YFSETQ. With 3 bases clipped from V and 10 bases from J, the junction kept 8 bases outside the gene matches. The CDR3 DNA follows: TGCGCCAGCAGCTCCCCAAACAGGGGGCGCGAGCAGTTCTTC. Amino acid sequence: CASSSPNRGREQFF. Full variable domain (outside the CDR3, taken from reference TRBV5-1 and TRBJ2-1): KAGVTQTPRYLIKTRGQQVTLSCSPISGHRSVSWYQQTPGQGLQFLFEYFSETQRNKGNFPGRFSGRQFSNSRSEMNVSTLELGDSALYLCASSSPNRGREQFFGPGTRLTVL.

DNA for the CDR3: TGTGCCAGCAGCTTACAGGGGGCTGGCACAGATACGCAGTATTTT. This encodes CASSLQGAGTDTQYF. V and J are TRBV7-8 and TRBJ2-3, with 8 bases aligning to TRBD1. This CDR3 contains 15 residues. Unmatched junction bases numbered 2, after V lost 2 bases and J lost 1 base. Germline V CDR1 and CDR2: SGHVS, FQNEAQ.

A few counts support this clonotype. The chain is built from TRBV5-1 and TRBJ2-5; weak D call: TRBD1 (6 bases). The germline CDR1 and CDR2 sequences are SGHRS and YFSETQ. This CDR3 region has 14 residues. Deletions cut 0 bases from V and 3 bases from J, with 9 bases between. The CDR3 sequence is CASSLGQVKETQYF. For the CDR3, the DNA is TGCGCCAGCAGCTTGGGACAGGTAAAAGAGACCCAGTACTTC. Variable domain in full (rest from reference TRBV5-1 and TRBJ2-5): KAGVTQTPRYLIKTRGQQVTLSCSPISGHRSVSWYQQTPGQGLQFLFEYFSETQRNKGNFPGRFSGRQFSNSRSEMNVSTLELGDSALYLCASSLGQVKETQYFGPGTRLLVL.

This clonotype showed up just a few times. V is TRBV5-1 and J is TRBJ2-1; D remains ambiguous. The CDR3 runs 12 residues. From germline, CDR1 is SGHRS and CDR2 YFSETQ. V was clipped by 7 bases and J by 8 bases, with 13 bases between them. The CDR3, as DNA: TGCGCCAGCTTTGGGCGGTTAGATGAGCAGTTCTTC. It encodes CASFGRLDEQFF.

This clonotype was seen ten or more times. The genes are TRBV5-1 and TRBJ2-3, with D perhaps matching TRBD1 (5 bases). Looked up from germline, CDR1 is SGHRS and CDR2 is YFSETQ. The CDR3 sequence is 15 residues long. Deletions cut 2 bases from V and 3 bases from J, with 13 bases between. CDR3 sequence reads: CASSFRAYKTDTQYF. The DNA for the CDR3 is TGCGCCAGCAGCTTCAGGGCTTACAAGACAGATACGCAGTATTTT.

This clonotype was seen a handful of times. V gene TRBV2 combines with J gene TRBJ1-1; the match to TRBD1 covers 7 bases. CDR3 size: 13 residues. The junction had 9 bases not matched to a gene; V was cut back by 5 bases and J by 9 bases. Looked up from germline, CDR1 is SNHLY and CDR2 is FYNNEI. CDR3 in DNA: TGTGCCAGCAGTCCACCAGGGACAGCCCAAGCTTTCTTT. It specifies CASSPPGTAQAFF.

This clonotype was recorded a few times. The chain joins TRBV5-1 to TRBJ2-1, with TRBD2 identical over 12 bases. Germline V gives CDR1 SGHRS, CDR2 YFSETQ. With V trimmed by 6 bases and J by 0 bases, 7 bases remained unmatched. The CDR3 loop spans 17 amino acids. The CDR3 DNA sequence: TGCGCCAGCACCTCGGGGACTAGCGGGTTCTCCTACAATGAGCAGTTCTTC. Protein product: CASTSGTSGFSYNEQFF.

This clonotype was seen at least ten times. The CDR3 here is CSVQGYSNQPQHF. As DNA, the CDR3 is TGCAGCGTTCAAGGTTATAGCAATCAGCCCCAGCATTTT. The chain joins TRBV29-1 to TRBJ1-5, with D unresolved. The CDR3 is made up of 13 amino acids. CDR1 is SQVTM, CDR2 ANQGSEA, per germline. Trimming shortened V by 5 bases and J by 0 bases, and 8 bases separated the two germline ends.

The CDR3 DNA sequence: TGTGCCACCAGTGATCCAGCGGGAGCAGCAGATACGCAGTATTTT. Translating gives CATSDPAGAADTQYF. The chain carries TRBV24-1 and TRBJ2-3, with TRBD2 identical over 8 bases. Trimming took 3 bases from V and 4 from J; bases not matched to a gene: 5. Germline V gene sequence: CDR1 KGHDR, CDR2 SFDVKD. The CDR3 consists of 15 residues.